Listed below are T cell receptor beta chains from one sample, sequenced in a study of blood T cell repertoires in COVID-19. Sequenced by immunoSEQ multiplex PCR; TCRdb stores in-frame clones only, minus some. This table has fewer than 350,000 clones, approximately 90% appearing once. The sequenced material came from PBMCs or T cells enriched from blood (not recorded which). These receptors were obtained from a woman between 40 and 50 years old who had recovered from COVID-19. CDR3s include the opening cysteine and the closing phenylalanine or tryptophan. The D gene is left open where the match is weak. The size of a clone is reported for some rows only, either as once, few or many, or as a class for expanded clones.

>14|TRBV7-3|TRBJ2-7|-|-
CASSPASSSYEQYF
TGTGCCAGCAGCCCTGCATCTAGCTCCTACGAGCAGTACTTC
>12|TRBV12-3/TRBV12-4|TRBJ2-5|TRBD2|once
CASSPTGGDQYF
TGTGCCAGCAGCCCAACCGGGGGGGACCAGTACTTC
>16|TRBV7-6|TRBJ1-3|-|once
CASSSVGPSSGNTIYF
TGTGCCAGCAGCTCGGTGGGGCCTTCCTCAGGAAACACCATATATTTT
>14|TRBV4-3|TRBJ1-4|-|few
CASSQDRRNEKLFF
TGCGCCAGCAGCCAAGATCGGAGGAATGAAAAACTGTTTTTT
>15|TRBV30|TRBJ2-7|TRBD1|few
CAWSVSGTGSYEQYF
TGTGCCTGGAGTGTAAGCGGGACAGGGTCCTACGAGCAGTACTTC
>16|TRBV28|TRBJ2-4|-|-
CASSTYLGGAENIQYF
TGTGCCAGCAGTACCTACCTAGGGGGGGCCGAAAACATTCAGTACTTC
>18|TRBV9|TRBJ2-5|-|-
CASSDALSGGRVQETQYF
TGTGCCAGCAGCGACGCACTCTCCGGGGGGCGGGTACAAGAGACCCAGTACTTC
>13|TRBV30|TRBJ1-4|-|-
CAWATGHNEKLFF
TGTGCCTGGGCGACGGGACATAATGAAAAACTGTTTTTT
>16|TRBV7-2|TRBJ1-1|TRBD1|-
CASSLVLGATGAEAFF
TGTGCCAGCAGCTTAGTGTTGGGCGCTACAGGGGCTGAAGCTTTCTTT
>14|TRBV28|TRBJ2-1|-|-
CASSPPGSYNEQFF
TGTGCCAGCAGCCCCCCGGGGTCCTACAATGAGCAGTTCTTC
>15|TRBV28|TRBJ2-7|-|-
CASSLWSSVSYEQYF
TGTGCCAGCAGTTTATGGTCGTCCGTATCCTACGAGCAGTACTTC
>17|TRBV2|TRBJ1-5|TRBD1|once
CASRRGQLNYSNQPQHF
TGTGCCAGCAGACGGGGACAGTTAAACTATAGCAATCAGCCCCAGCATTTT
>14|TRBV7-2|TRBJ1-4|TRBD1|-
CASRVQGAGEKLFF
TGTGCCAGCAGGGTACAGGGGGCGGGTGAAAAACTGTTTTTT
>13|TRBV5-1|TRBJ1-1|-|-
CASRQEGNTEAFF
TGCGCCAGCAGACAAGAGGGGAACACTGAAGCTTTCTTT
>17|TRBV27|TRBJ2-2|TRBD1|-
CASSKTPGQGHSGELFF
TGTGCCAGCAGCAAAACACCGGGACAGGGTCATTCCGGGGAGCTGTTTTTT
>16|TRBV7-2|TRBJ2-1|TRBD2|-
CASSLPGLAGGHEQFF
TGTGCCAGCAGCTTGCCGGGACTAGCGGGGGGGCATGAGCAGTTCTTC
>13|TRBV30|TRBJ1-6|TRBD1|-
CAWRERGLSPLHF
TGTGCCTGGAGGGAAAGGGGGCTGTCACCCCTCCACTTT
>15|TRBV15|TRBJ1-4|TRBD1|-
CATSGRQGRNEKLFF
TGTGCCACCAGCGGTAGACAGGGGCGTAATGAAAAACTGTTTTTT
>14|TRBV7-9|TRBJ2-7|-|-
CASSLLQLPYEQYF
TGTGCCAGCAGCTTACTACAGCTACCCTACGAGCAGTACTTC
>14|TRBV4-1|TRBJ2-7|TRBD2|-
CASSQGTSSYEQYF
TGCGCCAGCAGCCAAGGGACTAGCTCCTACGAGCAGTACTTC
>16|TRBV7-9|TRBJ1-1|TRBD1|-
CASSPGGEQGNTEAFF
TGTGCCAGCAGCCCAGGGGGAGAACAGGGGAACACTGAAGCTTTCTTT
>14|TRBV7-3|TRBJ1-5|TRBD1|-
CASSLQGGNQPQHF
TGTGCCAGCAGCTTACAGGGGGGCAATCAGCCCCAGCATTTT
>16|TRBV9|TRBJ2-7|-|few
CASSVGSGDQNYEQYF
TGTGCCAGCAGCGTAGGATCGGGAGACCAAAATTACGAGCAGTACTTC
>15|TRBV24-1|TRBJ1-3|TRBD1|-
CATSDHGTAGNTIYF
TGTGCCACCAGTGACCACGGGACAGCGGGAAACACCATATATTTT
>13|TRBV25-1|TRBJ2-2|-|-
CASSEYFNGELFF
TGTGCCAGCAGTGAATATTTCAACGGGGAGCTGTTTTTT
>17|TRBV21-1|TRBJ2-1|-|-
CASSKDRGGLSYNEQFF
TGTGCCAGCAGCAAAGATCGGGGGGGCCTCTCCTACAATGAGCAGTTCTTC
>15|TRBV10-2|TRBJ1-6|-|-
CASTRESSYNSPLHF
TGCGCCAGTACGCGCGAGTCCTCCTATAATTCACCCCTCCACTTT
>14|TRBV7-9|TRBJ2-7|-|-
CASSLEGAALEWYF
TGTGCCAGCAGCTTAGAAGGGGCGGCCCTCGAGTGGTACTTC
>19|TRBV30|TRBJ1-6|-|few
CAWSTRPGGWYSYNSPLHF
TGTGCCTGGAGTACGCGACCCGGGGGTTGGTACTCCTATAATTCACCCCTCCACTTT
>13|TRBV5-1|TRBJ1-4|TRBD1|-
CASRATGGHGLFF
TGCGCCAGCAGGGCCACAGGGGGTCACGGACTGTTTTTT
>13|TRBV15|TRBJ2-1|-|-
CATSSVRAGEQFF
TGTGCCACCAGCAGCGTGAGGGCCGGGGAGCAGTTCTTC